Below, one TCR beta chain is given with its context. Its antigen is still unknown. These data come from a study of vaccination and CD4 T cells after COVID-19. Treatment described: approximately 9-day PBMC culture with coronavirus spike peptide pools or control peptides (ViraFEST assay). One should note that the unexposed donor's CD4+ T cells were collected before the COVID-19 pandemic (2011-2018). Trimming left V 1 base short and J 7 bases short, with 11 bases between. The CDR3 extends over 14 amino acids. Germline V CDR1 and CDR2: SGHVS, FQNEAQ. At the Johns Hopkins FTIC core, DNA taken from cultured CD4+ T cells was sequenced by way of the Oncomine TCR Beta short-read assay. A single record per CDR3 protein comes from TCRdb applying MiXCR to the PCR reads. The sample carries about 9,000 distinct CDR3 sequences, roughly 49% recorded once.

This TCR derives from a human donor in good health. Material for sequencing was CD4+ T cells from blood, cultured in vitro. The chain combines TRBV7-8 with TRBJ1-5; D is possibly TRBD1 (5 bases). DNA of the CDR3: TGTGCCAGCAGCTTAGGGGGACTAGCCCAGCCCCAGCATTTT. It translates to CASSLGGLAQPQHF.